A single sample gave rise to the 19 T cell receptor beta chains below, sequenced in a study of blood T cell repertoires in COVID-19. Profiled with immunoSEQ multiplex PCR; TCRdb holds only in-frame clones, not every one. The sample lists roughly 100,000 clones, about four fifths occurring once. Sequencing was performed on peripheral blood. These receptors were collected from a woman aged 65 to 85 with acute or convalescent COVID-19.

The CDR3 here is CASSNRDRDNQPQHF. Written as DNA, the CDR3 is TGTGCCAGCAGTAACAGGGACAGGGACAATCAGCCCCAGCATTTT. The chain couples TRBV28 to TRBJ1-5; 9 bases are a match to TRBD1. The CDR3 spans 15 residues. Germline CDR1 is MDHEN and CDR2 is SYDVKM. The trim removed 5 bases at V and 3 bases at J, leaving 5 bases unmatched. The full variable domain, its missing parts supplied by reference TRBV28 and TRBJ1-5, is DVKVTQSSRYLVKRTGEKVFLECVQDMDHENMFWYRQDPGLGLRLIYFSYDVKMKEKGDIPEGYSVSREKKERFSLILESASTNQTSMYLCASSNRDRDNQPQHFGDGTRLSIL.

The J gene is TRBJ2-3, the V gene TRBV4-1, with 10 bases fitting TRBD2. This CDR3 region has 20 residues. The ends lost 0 bases at V and 4 bases at J; junction bases unmatched: 16. The germline CDR1 and CDR2 sequences are MGHRA and YSYEKL. The CDR3 DNA follows: TGCGCCAGCAGCCAAGAACGGCTAGCGGGAGTAGGAGATAATGCAGATACGCAGTATTTT. The encoded protein is CASSQERLAGVGDNADTQYF.

The V and J genes are TRBV13 and TRBJ2-1; maybe TRBD2 (7 bases). There are 15 residues in the CDR3. Trimming removed 4 bases at V and 2 bases at J, with 12 bases between. Germline V gene lookup returns CDR1 PRHDT and CDR2 FYEKMQ (reference sequence). DNA for the CDR3: TGTGCCAGCAGCTCCGGAGGGGGGGCCTACAATGAGCAGTTCTTC. Its protein product is CASSSGGGAYNEQFF. Full variable domain (remainder filled in from reference TRBV13 and TRBJ2-1): AAGVIQSPRHLIKEKRETATLKCYPIPRHDTVYWYQQGPGQDPQFLISFYEKMQSDKGSIPDRFSAQQFSDYHSELNMSSLELGDSALYFCASSSGGGAYNEQFFGPGTRLTVL.

The genes are TRBV11-2 and TRBJ2-1; TRBD2 matches at 7 bases. CDR3 length equals 15 residues. V trimming: 1 base; J trimming: 7 bases; junction bases outside the gene matches: 7. CDR1 and CDR2 from the germline V gene are SGHAT and FQNNGV. The CDR3 nucleotides are TGTGCCAGCAGCTTAGCTGGCGGGAGCGGGAATGAGCAGTTCTTC. Amino acid sequence: CASSLAGGSGNEQFF. The full variable domain, rest sourced from reference TRBV11-2 and TRBJ2-1, is EAGVAQSPRYKIIEKRQSVAFWCNPISGHATLYWYQQILGQGPKLLIQFQNNGVVDDSQLPKDRFSAERLKGVDSTLKIQPAKLEDSAVYLCASSLAGGSGNEQFFGPGTRLTVL.

The rearrangement uses TRBV5-8 and TRBJ2-3; D possibly corresponds to TRBD1 (5 bases). Deletions cut 3 bases from V and 2 bases from J, with 10 bases between. Germline loops: CDR1 SGHTS, CDR2 YDEGEE. The CDR3 is made up of 14 amino acids. The CDR3 sequence is CASSSDTDTDTQYF. The CDR3 bases are TGTGCCAGCAGCTCGGACACTGACACAGATACGCAGTATTTT.

This chain connects TRBV2 to TRBJ2-7; 9 bases match TRBD1. CDR1 and CDR2 (germline): SNHLY, FYNNEI. Germline trimming cut 6 bases from V and 5 bases from J; bases unmatched to any gene: 8. This CDR3 has 14 amino acids. As DNA, the CDR3 is TGTGCCAGCAGGTCAGGACAGGGGTTCCACGAGCAGTACTTC. It yields the protein CASRSGQGFHEQYF.

This chain joins TRBV27 and TRBJ2-7; D possibly corresponds to TRBD2 (6 bases). Per germline, CDR1 MNHEY and CDR2 SMNVEV (reference sequence). V dropped 5 bases and J dropped 2 bases, with 16 bases sitting between them. This CDR3 contains 15 residues. CDR3 protein: CASSPRIGGTYEQYF. The CDR3 DNA sequence: TGTGCCAGCAGTCCTCGAATTGGAGGGACCTACGAGCAGTACTTC.

This chain links TRBV7-9 with TRBJ2-7, with 9 nucleotides matching TRBD1. J was trimmed by 2 bases and V by 5 bases; bases with no gene match: 10. Germline CDR1 reads SEHNR; CDR2 reads FQNEAQ (reference sequence). This CDR3 contains 16 residues. The CDR3 protein is CASSPYGQGIAYEQYF. CDR3 nucleotide sequence: TGTGCCAGCAGCCCATATGGACAGGGGATAGCCTACGAGCAGTACTTC. Full variable domain (outside the CDR3, taken from reference TRBV7-9 and TRBJ2-7): DTGVSQNPRHKITKRGQNVTFRCDPISEHNRLYWYRQTLGQGPEFLTYFQNEAQLEKSRLLSDRFSAERPKGSFSTLEIQRTEQGDSAMYLCASSPYGQGIAYEQYFGPGTRLTVT.

The chain is built from TRBV2 and TRBJ2-6, with 9 bases matching TRBD1. V lost 4 bases, J lost 2 bases, and 0 bases stayed unmatched. The germline V gene has CDR1 SNHLY and CDR2 FYNNEI. This CDR3 spans 15 amino acids. This CDR3 is CASSGDRAGANVLTF. For the CDR3, the DNA is TGTGCCAGCAGTGGGGACAGGGCTGGGGCCAACGTCCTGACTTTC.

The rearrangement links TRBV3-1 (or the pseudogene TRBV3-2) to TRBJ1-1; possibly TRBD1 for D (6 bases). Trimming took off 0 bases at V and 4 bases at J, with 9 bases between the two ends. The germline V gene has CDR1 LGHDT and CDR2 YNNKEL (reference sequence). This CDR3 region has 14 residues. CDR3 residues: CASSQEGGATEAFF. The CDR3 DNA sequence: TGTGCCAGCAGCCAAGAGGGGGGGGCCACTGAAGCTTTCTTT.

The rearrangement links TRBV29-1 to TRBJ1-2, with D unresolved. Deletions cut 0 bases from V and 1 base from J, with 9 bases between. The length of the CDR3 is 14 residues. Looked up from germline, CDR1 is SQVTM and CDR2 is ANQGSEA. This CDR3 reads CSVEDLSVNYGYTF. The CDR3 DNA sequence: TGCAGCGTTGAAGACCTATCGGTTAACTATGGCTACACCTTC.

This sequence joins TRBV28 and TRBJ1-5; D not resolved. This CDR3 spans 14 amino acids. V lost 2 bases, J lost 6 bases, and 11 bases lay in between. Germline CDR1 and CDR2: MDHEN and SYDVKM. CDR3 coding DNA: TGTGCCAGCAGTTTACAGGCCCCGGCTCAGCCCCAGCATTTT. This encodes CASSLQAPAQPQHF.

The V and J genes are TRBV30 and TRBJ1-2, with 7 bases fitting TRBD1. The CDR3 consists of 14 residues. Germline V CDR1 and CDR2: GTSNPN, SVGIG (reference sequence). After removal of 0 bases from V and 8 bases from J, the junction contained 9 bases not matched to a gene. The CDR3 DNA is TGTGCCTGGAGTGTAGGAGGGGGCCTTTGGGGCTACACCTTC. Translation: CAWSVGGGLWGYTF.

This clone was found once. The CDR3 DNA sequence: TGTGCCAGCAGTTCAGGGGCTAGCGGCTACAATGAGCAGTTCTTC. It codes for CASSSGASGYNEQFF. The chain links TRBV28 to TRBJ2-1; D is possibly TRBD2 (7 bases). Trimming took off 4 bases at V and 3 bases at J, with 13 bases between the two ends. The CDR3 is 15 amino acids. Per germline, CDR1 MDHEN and CDR2 SYDVKM.

The rearrangement links TRBV14 to TRBJ1-6; D gene ambiguous. The CDR3 has 14 amino acids. Germline V gene sequence: CDR1 SGHDN, CDR2 FVKESK. With 7 bases removed from V and 11 bases from J, the gap between germline ends came to 18 bases. CDR3: CASKEGETGTPLHF. CDR3 in DNA: TGTGCCAGCAAGGAGGGCGAGACGGGGACACCCCTCCACTTT.

V usage is TRBV7-8 and J usage is TRBJ1-2; the D is unclear. The CDR3 runs 13 residues. Trimming pared 5 bases from V and 6 bases from J, leaving 13 bases between. Germline V gene sequence: CDR1 SGHVS, CDR2 FQNEAQ. Here the CDR3 reads CASSHGPGNGYTF. The DNA of the CDR3 is TGTGCCAGCAGCCACGGTCCCGGGAATGGCTACACCTTC.

The chain joins TRBV3-1 (or the pseudogene TRBV3-2) to TRBJ1-1; D is undetermined. Deletions cut 3 bases from V and 5 bases from J, with 13 bases between. This CDR3 is built from 14 residues. Germline values: CDR1 LGHDT, CDR2 YNNKEL (reference sequence). Written as DNA, the CDR3 is TGTGCCAGCAGCCACCACGACCGGGGAACTGAAGCTTTCTTT. This encodes CASSHHDRGTEAFF.

This clone was detected once. This chain connects TRBV7-3 to TRBJ2-2; TRBD1 matches 11 bases. Germline CDR1 and CDR2: SGHTA and FQGTGA. This CDR3 is built from 19 residues. Unmatched junction bases numbered 15, after V lost 5 bases and J lost 4 bases. In DNA form, the CDR3 reads TGTGCCAGCAGCCCAGGGACAGGGGGACTCAAAGGGGGCACCGGGGAGCTGTTTTTT. It codes for CASSPGTGGLKGGTGELFF.

CDR3 in DNA: TGCAGCGTTGAAGAGGGTTACAGGGGCGGCACTGAAGCTTTCTTT. This gives the protein CSVEEGYRGGTEAFF. This chain links TRBV29-1 with TRBJ1-1; 7 bases map to TRBD1. Looked up from germline, CDR1 is SQVTM and CDR2 is ANQGSEA. The CDR3 consists of 15 residues. Trimming cost V 0 bases and J 4 bases; bases outside gene matches: 8.